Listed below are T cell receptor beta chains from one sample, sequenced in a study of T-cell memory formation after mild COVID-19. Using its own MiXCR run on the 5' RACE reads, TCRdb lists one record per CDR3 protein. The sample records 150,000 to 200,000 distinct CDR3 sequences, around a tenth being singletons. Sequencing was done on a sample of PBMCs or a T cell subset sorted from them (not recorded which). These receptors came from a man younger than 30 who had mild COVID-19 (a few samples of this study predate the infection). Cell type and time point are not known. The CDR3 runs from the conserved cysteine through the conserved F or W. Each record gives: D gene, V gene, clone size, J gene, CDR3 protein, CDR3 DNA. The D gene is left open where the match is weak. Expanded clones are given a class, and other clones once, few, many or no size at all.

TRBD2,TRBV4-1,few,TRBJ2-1,CASSSRTSIGYNEQFF,TGCGCCAGCAGCTCCCGGACTAGTATTGGCTACAATGAGCAGTTCTTC
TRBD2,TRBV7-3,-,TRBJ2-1,CASSPRGGEGNEQFF,TGTGCCAGCAGCCCACGGGGGGGCGAAGGCAATGAGCAGTTCTTC
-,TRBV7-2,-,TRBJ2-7,CASSLGLGQQYF,TGTGCCAGCAGCTTGGGACTCGGCCAGCAGTACTTC
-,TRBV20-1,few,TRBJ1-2,CSAPRDGTRGYTF,TGCAGTGCTCCCAGAGACGGGACGCGGGGCTACACCTTC
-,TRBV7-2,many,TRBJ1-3,CASSSAVAASGNTIYF,TGTGCCAGCAGCTCTGCGGTGGCAGCCTCTGGAAACACCATATATTTT
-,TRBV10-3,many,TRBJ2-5,CAISERETQYF,TGTGCCATCAGTGAGAGAGAGACCCAGTACTTC
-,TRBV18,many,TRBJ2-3,CASSPPVRTDTQYF,TGTGCCAGCTCACCACCGGTCCGCACAGATACGCAGTATTTT
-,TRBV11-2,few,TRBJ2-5,CASSFSGRETQYF,TGTGCCAGCAGCTTTAGCGGCCGAGAGACCCAGTACTTC
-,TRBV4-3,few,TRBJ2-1,CASSQELPRPNEQFF,TGCGCCAGCAGCCAAGAGCTTCCCCGCCCAAATGAGCAGTTCTTC
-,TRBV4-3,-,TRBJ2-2,CASSQVTGRGYGELFF,TGCGCCAGCAGCCAAGTGACAGGCCGAGGGTACGGGGAGCTGTTTTTT
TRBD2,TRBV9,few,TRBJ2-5,CASSVVAGAETQYF,TGTGCCAGCAGCGTAGTAGCGGGGGCAGAGACCCAGTACTTC
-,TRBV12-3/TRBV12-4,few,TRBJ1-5,CASSAQGANQPQHF,TGTGCCAGCAGCGCGCAGGGAGCTAATCAGCCCCAGCATTTT
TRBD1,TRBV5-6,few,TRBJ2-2,CASSLRRDSSAGELFF,TGTGCCAGCAGCTTGCGCCGGGACAGTTCCGCCGGGGAGCTGTTTTTT
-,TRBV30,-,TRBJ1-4,CAWSVGTRANEKLFF,TGTGCCTGGAGTGTGGGTACCAGGGCTAATGAAAAACTGTTTTTT
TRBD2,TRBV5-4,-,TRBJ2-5,CASSDPTSGGETQYF,TGTGCCAGCAGCGACCCGACTAGCGGAGGGGAGACCCAGTACTTC
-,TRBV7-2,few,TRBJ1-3,CASSLVRASSGNTIYF,TGTGCCAGCAGCTTAGTACGGGCCTCCTCTGGAAACACCATATATTTT
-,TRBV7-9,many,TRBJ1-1,CASSLLVRAFF,TGTGCCAGCAGCTTACTGGTTAGAGCTTTCTTT